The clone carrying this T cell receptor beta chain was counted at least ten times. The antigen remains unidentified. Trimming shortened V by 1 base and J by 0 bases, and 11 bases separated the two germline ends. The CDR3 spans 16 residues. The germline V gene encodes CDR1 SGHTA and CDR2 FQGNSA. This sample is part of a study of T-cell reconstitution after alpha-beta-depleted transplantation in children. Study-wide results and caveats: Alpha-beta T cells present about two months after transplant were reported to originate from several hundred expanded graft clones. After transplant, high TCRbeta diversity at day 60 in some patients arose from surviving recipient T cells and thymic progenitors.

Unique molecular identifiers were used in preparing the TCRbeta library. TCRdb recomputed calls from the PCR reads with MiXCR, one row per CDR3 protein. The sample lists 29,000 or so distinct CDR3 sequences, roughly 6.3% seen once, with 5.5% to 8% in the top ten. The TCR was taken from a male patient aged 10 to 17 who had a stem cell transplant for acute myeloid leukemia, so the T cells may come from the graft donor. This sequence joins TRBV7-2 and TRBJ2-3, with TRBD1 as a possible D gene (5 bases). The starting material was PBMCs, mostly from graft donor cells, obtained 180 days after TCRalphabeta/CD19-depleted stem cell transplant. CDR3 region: CASSLGGLTSTDTQYF. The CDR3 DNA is TGTGCCAGCAGCTTAGGGGGCCTTACTAGCACAGATACGCAGTATTTT.